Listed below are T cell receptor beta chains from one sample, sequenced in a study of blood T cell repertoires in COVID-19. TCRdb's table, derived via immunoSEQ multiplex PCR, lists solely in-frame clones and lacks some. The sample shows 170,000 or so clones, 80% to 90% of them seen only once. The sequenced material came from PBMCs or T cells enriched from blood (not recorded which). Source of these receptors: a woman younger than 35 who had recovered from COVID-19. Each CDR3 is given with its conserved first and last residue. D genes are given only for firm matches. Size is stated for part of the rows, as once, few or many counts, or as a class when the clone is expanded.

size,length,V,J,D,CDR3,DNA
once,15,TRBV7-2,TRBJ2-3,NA,CASSLAAALTDTQYF,TGTGCCAGCAGCTTAGCGGCGGCCCTCACAGATACGCAGTATTTT
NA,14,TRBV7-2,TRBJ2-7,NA,CASSLGGTLSEQYF,TGTGCCAGCAGCTTAGGGGGGACTCTGAGTGAGCAGTACTTC
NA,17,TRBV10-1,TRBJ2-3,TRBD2,CASSDTLAGETTDTQYF,TGCGCCAGCAGTGATACACTAGCGGGGGAGACCACAGATACGCAGTATTTT
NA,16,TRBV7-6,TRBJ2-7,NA,CASSLSGASSTYEQYF,TGTGCCAGCAGCTTATCAGGGGCGTCCTCGACCTACGAGCAGTACTTC
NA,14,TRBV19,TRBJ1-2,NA,CASTMQGHTVGYTF,TGTGCCAGTACTATGCAGGGGCACACGGTGGGCTACACCTTC
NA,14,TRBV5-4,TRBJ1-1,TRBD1,CASRRQGFGTEAFF,TGTGCCTCTCGGAGACAGGGGTTCGGCACTGAAGCTTTCTTT
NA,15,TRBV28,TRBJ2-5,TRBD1,CASSPQGAEWETQYF,TGTGCCAGCAGTCCACAGGGGGCTGAATGGGAGACCCAGTACTTC
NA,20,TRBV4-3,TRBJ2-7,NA,CASSQGGGGLGGLGSYEQYF,TGCGCCAGCAGCCAAGGTGGTGGGGGATTGGGGGGTCTCGGCTCCTACGAGCAGTACTTC
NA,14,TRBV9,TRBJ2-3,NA,CASSAKSQGVGQYF,TGTGCCAGCAGCGCAAAGTCCCAGGGTGTTGGGCAGTATTTT
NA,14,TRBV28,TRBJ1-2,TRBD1,CASSPRTGTRGYTF,TGTGCCAGCAGCCCAAGGACAGGGACGCGGGGCTACACCTTC